Here is one T cell receptor (beta chain) with its context. The antigen remains undetermined. This specimen comes from a study of PD-1 blockade in mismatch repair-deficient tumors. Measured with immunoSEQ multiplex PCR; TCRdb has only the in-frame clones, and not every one. Found here are about 68,000 clones, about 78% of them singletons; the top ten hold nearly 5.5%. Overall study results and limits: Rapid post-treatment expansion, then contraction, generally preceding radiologic response, marked tumor-resident clones.

The TCR-sequenced patients were a few responders to pembrolizumab. Per germline, CDR1 MDHEN and CDR2 SYDVKM. Trimming pared 2 bases from V and 6 bases from J, leaving 5 bases between. The CDR3 is 12 residues long. The rearrangement uses TRBV28 and TRBJ1-5; D is uncertain. This material consisted of peripheral blood, taken 2 weeks after starting pembrolizumab. The TCR sequence derives from an adult with mismatch repair-deficient cancer. The CDR3 DNA follows: TGTGCCAGCAGTTTAGGGGTTCAGCCCCAGCATTTT. Encoded protein: CASSLGVQPQHF. The full variable domain, with the rest looked up from reference TRBV28 and TRBJ1-5, is DVKVTQSSRYLVKRTGEKVFLECVQDMDHENMFWYRQDPGLGLRLIYFSYDVKMKEKGDIPEGYSVSREKKERFSLILESASTNQTSMYLCASSLGVQPQHFGDGTRLSIL.